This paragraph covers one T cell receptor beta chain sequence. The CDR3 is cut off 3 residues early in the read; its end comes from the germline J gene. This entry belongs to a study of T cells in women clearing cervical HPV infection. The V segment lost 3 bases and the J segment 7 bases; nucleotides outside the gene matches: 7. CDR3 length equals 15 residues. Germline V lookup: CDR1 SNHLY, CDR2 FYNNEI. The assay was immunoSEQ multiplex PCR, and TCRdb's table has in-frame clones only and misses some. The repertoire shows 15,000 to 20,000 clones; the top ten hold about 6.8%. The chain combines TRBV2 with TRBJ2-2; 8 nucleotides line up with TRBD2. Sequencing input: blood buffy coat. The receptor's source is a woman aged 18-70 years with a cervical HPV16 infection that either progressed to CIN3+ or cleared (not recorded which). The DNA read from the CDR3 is TGTGCCAGCAGTGACTACGGGGGGGTTGGCGGGGAG. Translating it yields CASSDYGGVGGE. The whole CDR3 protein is CASSDYGGVGGELFF. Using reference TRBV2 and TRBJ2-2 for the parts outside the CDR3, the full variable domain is EPEVTQTPSHQVTQMGQEVILRCVPISNHLYFYWYRQILGQKVEFLVSFYNNEISEKSEIFDDQFSVERPDGSNFTLKIRSTKLEDSAMYFCASSDYGGVGGELFFGEGSRLTVL.